This T cell receptor beta chain was sequenced in a study of blood T cell repertoires in COVID-19. This clone showed up just once. TCRdb's copy holds only in-frame clones and misses some; the assay was immunoSEQ multiplex PCR. This table holds approximately 390,000 clones, more than 75% found once. Cohort 3 recovery required two negative PCRs, clearance, or symptom resolution. This CDR3 has 14 amino acids. CDR1 is MNHEY and CDR2 is SVGAGI in the germline V gene. V was clipped by 8 bases and J by 3 bases; unmatched bases: 7. The sequencing input was PBMCs or T cells enriched from blood (not recorded which). This TCR derives from a woman aged 45-65 years who had recovered from COVID-19. The genes are TRBV6-5 and TRBJ1-5; 7 bases are shared with TRBD1. The CDR3 reads CASAKGAFNQPQHF. The CDR3 DNA is TGTGCCAGCGCTAAGGGGGCTTTCAATCAGCCCCAGCATTTT.